This T cell receptor beta chain was sequenced in a study of CD8+CD57+ T cells in acquired aplastic anemia. Overall study results and limits: Overlapping CD8+ CDR3 repertoires of patients and controls contained around 30 shared sequences.

The template used for profiling TCR beta VDJ and CDR3 was genomic DNA. Using its own MiXCR run on the reads, TCRdb lists one record per CDR3 protein. The sample shows 250,000 to 300,000 distinct CDR3 sequences, around 60% of them seen only once. A note on this clonotype: The antigen is unknown. The junction differs from germline at one of its ends, possibly a read error.

Sequencing was done on a sample of sorted CD4+, CD8+, or CD8+CD57+ T cells (not recorded which) from PBMCs. This receptor was obtained from a human donor with severe aplastic anemia or a healthy control (not recorded which).

DNA for the CDR3: TGCGCCAGCAGCTTGGTCCAGTCGGATGGGCAGTCCTTC. Protein product: CASSLVQSDGQSF. The chain links TRBV24-1 to TRBJ2-1; D gene ambiguous. Germline V gene data show CDR1 as KGHDR and CDR2 as SFDVKD. There are 13 residues in the CDR3.